The TCR beta chain under discussion was sequenced for a study of beta chain features in type 1 diabetes listed by TCRdb under 2018. Study-wide context: No differences in mean age, gender distribution, total cell number or subset yield were found between patients and healthy donors. Regulatory and stem cell-like memory subsets were obtained from only 8 patients and roughly eight healthy donors, while naive and central memory subsets were obtained from all 28 donors. Across all samples, 107,917,701 sorted cells were examined, and cell number per subset correlated strongly with RNA yield. In the study, TCRB repertoires of sorted circulating CD4+ T cell subsets from recently diagnosed type 1 diabetes patients were compared with those of matched healthy donors.

The CDR3 spans 13 residues, from the cysteine through the phenylalanine. Here the CDR3 DNA is all that survives: 39 bases in frame from base 1. Relative to germline, V is 4 bases shorter and J is 0 bases shorter, with 9 bases between their ends. CDR1 is given as SQVTM and CDR2 as ANQGSEA, both from the germline V gene. Worth noting for this clone: The specificity of this receptor is unknown. Base qualities were left out, and no much larger clone turns up one base away.

Beyond this particular receptor, the publication reports: HLA sub-analyses involved small numbers of individuals, so any influence of HLA type on TCRB rearrangement remained unresolved. At VDJ recombination sites, type 1 diabetes patients had fewer insertions and more deleted nucleotides, which implies abnormalities in thymic rearrangement. Because cDNA was sequenced instead of genomic DNA, highly expressing activated cells could be over-represented, though the groups showed no difference in activation or CD3 levels. Naive, central memory and regulatory TCRB repertoires appeared to be more similar among patients than among healthy donors. In all four CD4+ subsets, TCRB CDR3 length was moderately but significantly shorter in type 1 diabetes patients. Shorter templates might be favored by PCR, yet because patient and control samples were amplified and corrected together, any such skew would affect both groups equally.

The entire amount of isolated RNA was reverse transcribed using the High Capacity cDNA Reverse Transcription Kit, so the sequenced TCRB transcripts were expressed ones. Deep immunoSEQ sequencing was applied to naive, central memory and regulatory T cell samples, giving an average of around 3.8 million total reads per sample. Sorted cells were lysed in RLT buffer, and RNA was extracted using DNase-treated RNeasy Micro or Mini kits according to cell number. Each cell subset was processed on its own to prevent cross-contamination, while patient and healthy donor samples were processed together. TCRB sequences were amplified from cDNA with the immunoSEQ multiplex PCR, producing 87-bp fragments spanning the CDR3 region. Sequencing of the amplicons was performed on the Illumina HiSeq platform. Turning to the authors' computational methods: Synthetic template baselines were used to correct PCR bias computationally, reads within Hamming distance 2 were collapsed together, and singletons that could not be merged were discarded. Reads were aligned against IMGT to assign V, D and J genes, CDR3 length and insertions or deletions at six rearrangement sites. Clonotype counts were normalized to sorted cell number within each subset before computing true diversity and Gini coefficients with the tcR R package. The overlap coefficient, calculated on TCRB nucleotide sequences, was used to measure repertoire sharing. Out-of-frame TCRB sequences from naive cells were analyzed as a proxy for the pre-selection repertoire. TCRdb retrieved this table from immuneACCESS and kept in-frame rearrangements only. Not all clones are present; in checked studies, unresolved V genes account for under half, and no reason is known for the remainder. V, J and clone size were drawn from that table, and D and trimming were deduced from the DNA. The sample contains a few hundred thousand clones, over 13% of them found a single time. The ten biggest clones cover under 0.02% of the sample.

Each donor gave one peripheral blood draw, averaging roughly 0.11 L, which was collected into heparinised tubes. Using a panel that included CD45RO, CCR7, CD25, CD127, CD95 and CD27, naive, central memory, regulatory and stem cell-like memory CD4+ T cells were sorted on a BD FACSAria II. A purity above 95% was achieved for all sorted populations. PBMCs were isolated immediately by Lymphoprep density gradient centrifugation and stained directly without culture. So that batch effects would be minimized, each experiment stained and sorted samples in pairs, pairing one healthy donor with one patient. The receptor was derived from a woman aged 18 to 35 in good health. Sequences were obtained from naive CD4+ T cells from blood. Explained via the paper, the cell subset or site label denotes: true naive CD4+ T cells. The rearrangement joined TRBV29-1 to TRBJ1-1; the D gene is not confidently resolved. At the DNA level, the sequence is TGCAGCGTTGTGTTATTTATGAACACTGAAGCTTTCTTT. It translates as CSVVLFMNTEAFF. This CDR3, with the reference TRBV29-1 and TRBJ1-1 proteins standing in past its ends, gives the full variable domain SAVISQKPSRDICQRGTSLTIQCQVDSQVTMMFWYRQQPGQSLTLIATANQGSEATYESGFVIDKFPISRPNLTFSTLTVSNMSPEDSSIYLCSVVLFMNTEAFFGQGTRLTVV.